These 10 T cell receptor beta chains share one sample of origin, sequenced in a study of cytomegalovirus exposure and HLA in healthy donors (dated by TCRdb to 2016 to 2017). Library generation was performed with the immunoSEQ multiplex PCR assay. For the multiplex PCR, a mixture combining 60 forward primers for TCR Vbeta segments and 13 reverse primers for TCR Jbeta segments was used. Imported from immuneACCESS, the table was reduced by TCRdb to in-frame sequences with V and J called. These copies leave out some clones; in studies compared against another copy, an unresolved V gene accounts for under half, and the cause of the remainder is not known. The sample table contains 130,000 to 150,000 clones; only one count was recorded for around 78% of them. Of the sample, 2% to 3% falls within the top ten clones. Sequencing was performed on PBMCs. Receptor source: a woman younger than 35 in good health and CMV-seropositive.

The genes are TRBV10-2 and TRBJ1-5; D uncertain. Trimming pared 3 bases from V and 7 bases from J, leaving 10 bases between. The CDR3 totals 13 residues. Germline V lookup: CDR1 WSHSY, CDR2 SAAADI. Here the CDR3 DNA reads TGCGCCAGCAGTGAAATGGAGAGGCAGCCCCAGCATTTT. It codes for CASSEMERQPQHF.

This chain links TRBV7-2 with TRBJ2-7; 7 nucleotides line up with TRBD1. The CDR3 is made up of 16 amino acids. CDR1 is SGHTA, CDR2 FQGNSA, per germline. J gave up 1 base and V 5 bases, and 11 bases lay outside the gene matches. The CDR3 region has the DNA TGTGCCAGCAGCCCAATAGGGACAGCTATTTCCTACGAGCAGTACTTC. Encoded protein: CASSPIGTAISYEQYF.

CDR3 DNA sequence: TGTGCCAGCAGCGCCCCAAGGCTAGCGGGGGGGGTCTATGAGCAGTTCTTC. This encodes CASSAPRLAGGVYEQFF. The V call is TRBV11-2, the J call TRBJ2-1; 12 bases match TRBD2. In germline, CDR1 is SGHAT, CDR2 FQNNGV. V was clipped by 5 bases and J by 8 bases; unmatched bases: 13. This CDR3 comprises 17 residues.

This clone was seen more than once but under ten times. The chain uses TRBV6-4 and TRBJ2-1; TRBD1 might be the D (5 bases). The ends were cut back, 7 bases at V and 0 bases at J, with 10 bases in the middle. The CDR3 is made up of 14 amino acids. Germline CDR1 is MRHNA and CDR2 is SNTAGT. The CDR3 reads CASTVDSSYNEQFF. The CDR3 DNA reads as TGTGCCAGCACCGTAGACAGCTCCTACAATGAGCAGTTCTTC.

Only a few counts were recorded for this clone. This sequence joins TRBV28 and TRBJ1-1, with a weak D call TRBD1 (5 bases). V lost 6 bases, J lost 1 base, and 15 bases lay in between. Germline V gene sequence: CDR1 MDHEN, CDR2 SYDVKM. This CDR3 spans 15 amino acids. The chain's CDR3 is CASRPGGGRNTEAFF. The CDR3 bases are TGTGCCAGCAGACCCGGGGGGGGTCGGAACACTGAAGCTTTCTTT.

This clone appeared a single time. The DNA for the CDR3 is TGTGCCAGCAGCGAACAGGGGGTGGGTTACGAGCAGTACTTC. As protein: CASSEQGVGYEQYF. The chain combines TRBV7-6 with TRBJ2-7, with TRBD1 matching 8 bases. With V trimmed by 5 bases and J by 4 bases, 7 bases remained unmatched. This CDR3 spans 14 amino acids. CDR1 and CDR2 from the germline V gene are SGHVS and FNYEAQ. Drawing the rest from reference TRBV7-6 and TRBJ2-7, the complete variable domain is GAGVSQSPRYKVTKRGQDVALRCDPISGHVSLYWYRQALGQGPEFLTYFNYEAQQDKSGLPNDRFSAERPEGSISTLTIQRTEQRDSAMYRCASSEQGVGYEQYFGPGTRLTVT.

The gene calls are TRBV4-1 and TRBJ2-5; 9 bases agree with TRBD2. The CDR3 loop spans 15 amino acids. The germline CDR1 and CDR2 sequences are MGHRA and YSYEKL. V was pared by 0 bases and J by 4 bases, with 3 bases of the junction left unmatched. This CDR3 is CASSQDWRGGETQYF. The CDR3 DNA follows: TGCGCCAGCAGCCAAGACTGGCGGGGGGGAGAGACCCAGTACTTC.

Written as DNA, the CDR3 is TGTGCCAGCAGCTTGGTAGGAGGTGAAAACACCATATATTTT. Its protein is CASSLVGGENTIYF. The genes are TRBV5-6 and TRBJ1-3; no firm D call. V lost 0 bases, J lost 6 bases, and 10 bases lay in between. The germline V gene encodes CDR1 SGHDT and CDR2 YYEEEE. CDR3 length: 14 residues.

This clone was picked up a small number of times. This chain links TRBV30 with TRBJ2-5; 12 nucleotides match TRBD2. The CDR3 has 16 residues. V gave up 2 bases and J gave up 12 bases; unmatched junction bases: 16. Per the germline V gene, CDR1 is GTSNPN and CDR2 is SVGIG (reference sequence). CDR3 sequence: CAWSRGLAGGGLYKYF. The DNA of the CDR3 is TGTGCCTGGAGTCGGGGGCTAGCGGGGGGGGGATTATACAAGTACTTC.

Only a few counts were recorded for this clone. V is TRBV6-4 and J is TRBJ1-1; D is perhaps TRBD1 (6 bases). Trimming cost V 3 bases and J 5 bases, with 13 bases left between them. The CDR3 is made up of 14 amino acids. In germline, CDR1 is MRHNA, CDR2 SNTAGT. CDR3 nucleotides: TGTGCCAGCAGTGAAAGGGGGGGAGGGACTGAAGCTTTCTTT. It translates to CASSERGGGTEAFF.